The clone carrying this T cell receptor beta chain has more than one count but fewer than ten. Its antigen is not known. These data originate in a study of T cells in Graves' hyperthyroidism and ophthalmopathy. Study-wide findings and caveats: Most thyroid clonotypes expanded above 0.001 appeared in blood too. A model of 13 V-J features distinguished ophthalmopathy from stable hyperthyroidism.

Amplification of TCR beta CDR3 regions used RNA as the template. An initial round of RT-PCR targeting the TCR CDR3 relied on the HTBI primer set. TCRdb re-analysed the multiplex PCR reads in MiXCR, keeping a single row per CDR3 protein. The sample lists around 520,000 distinct CDR3 sequences; 12% to 15% were seen once. Sequencing was carried out using blood. The source is a woman aged 40 to 55 with Graves' hyperthyroidism.

CDR3 sequence reads: CASSVGYQGVSGELFF. As DNA, the CDR3 is TGTGCCAGCAGCGTAGGATATCAGGGGGTCTCCGGGGAGCTGTTTTTT. The chain couples TRBV9 to TRBJ2-2; 7 bases are a match to TRBD1. CDR3 length equals 16 residues. Germline V CDR1 and CDR2: SGDLS, YYNGEE. V shed 0 bases, J shed 6 bases, and the junction held 8 bases outside the gene matches.